This paragraph reports one T cell receptor (beta chain). Per the germline V gene, CDR1 is MNHEY and CDR2 is SVGAGI. J gave up 4 bases and V 4 bases, and 8 bases lay outside the gene matches. CDR3 length equals 16 residues. The sample belongs to a study of cytomegalovirus exposure and HLA in healthy donors. PCR amplification relied on 60 Vbeta primers (plus 13 Jbeta primers). Only in-frame clones appear in the TCRdb table, and some are missing; sequencing was by immunoSEQ multiplex PCR. The sample lists 100,000 to 150,000 clones, 74% occurring once. Sequencing was performed on PBMCs. The receptor was derived from a woman in her forties or fifties in good health and CMV-seropositive. This chain links TRBV6-5 with TRBJ2-7; 12 bases align to TRBD1. CDR3 in amino acids: CASSSPGTGGRYEQYF. CDR3 DNA: TGTGCCAGCAGTTCTCCGGGGACAGGGGGCCGATACGAGCAGTACTTC.